The present TCR beta chain was sequenced within a study of blood T cell repertoires in COVID-19. Background on the study: PBMCs, B-cell-depleted T cells, or T cells were the source of the cDNA or gDNA that made up the material.

The germline CDR1 and CDR2 sequences are SSHAT and FNYEAQ (reference sequence). The CDR3 runs to 15 residues. Recovery among Cohort 3 donors was established by two negative PCRs, clearance, or symptom resolution. In this sample, this clone turned up once. A read error may account for a junction end that differs from germline. TCRdb keeps only in-frame clones here, not all; method: immunoSEQ multiplex PCR. The data hold around 430,000 clones, with about 83% observed a single time. Specimen: PBMCs or T cells enriched from blood (not recorded which). The V and J genes are TRBV7-7 and TRBJ2-6, with D possibly matching TRBD2 (5 bases). The source is a woman in her forties or fifties who had recovered from COVID-19. CDR3 nucleotide sequence: TGTGCTAGCAGCCGAGGGAGAACTGGGGCCAACGTCCTGACTTTC. Translation: CASSRGRTGANVLTF.